A single sample is the source of the 12 T cell receptor beta chains below, sequenced in a study of CD8+CD57+ T cells in acquired aplastic anemia (dated by TCRdb to 2016 to 2019). Patients chosen for sequencing had shown expansion of CD8+CD57+ cells by flow cytometry. TCRdb lists the instrument as Illumina HiSeq 2000. TCR beta VDJ combination and CDR3 sequence profiling used genomic DNA as the template. TCRdb itself trimmed the public reads at Q25 with fastp, ran MiXCR and retained productive beta chains. Here each entry gathers all rows of one CDR3 protein and keeps the most common genes and DNA. The sample includes about 160,000 distinct CDR3 sequences, with about two thirds observed a single time. The top ten constitute about 50% of the sample. The specimen was sorted CD4+, CD8+, or CD8+CD57+ T cells (not recorded which) from PBMCs. The receptors were gathered from a human donor with aplastic anemia.

V usage is TRBV10-2 and J usage is TRBJ2-5, with 9 bases that match TRBD2. Germline values: CDR1 WSHSY, CDR2 SAAADI. Trimming removed 7 bases from V and 4 bases from J; junction bases left unmatched: 7. This CDR3 contains 14 residues. Written as DNA, the CDR3 is TGCGCCAGCACTACGACTAGCGGCATAGAGACCCAGTACTTC. Protein sequence: CASTTTSGIETQYF.

The rearrangement links TRBV9 to TRBJ2-6, with no clear D. The CDR3 sequence is 14 residues long. Germline assignment: CDR1 SGDLS and CDR2 YYNGEE. The V end lost 0 bases, the J end lost 4 bases, and 5 bases lay between the germline ends. CDR3 loop: CASSVASGANVLTF. The CDR3 DNA is TGTGCCAGCAGCGTAGCTTCCGGGGCCAACGTCCTGACTTTC.

The chain couples TRBV20-1 to TRBJ2-6, with a weak D call TRBD2 (5 bases). The germline V gene encodes CDR1 DFQATT and CDR2 SNEGSKA (reference sequence). This CDR3 has 10 residues. Between the trimmed V and J ends, which lost 1 base and 16 bases, there was a span of 8 bases. The CDR3 bases are TGCAGTGCTAGAGGCCCGGGACTGACTTTC. Encoded protein: CSARGPGLTF.

This chain connects TRBV7-2 to TRBJ2-5, with D unresolved. V was trimmed by 5 bases and J by 7 bases, leaving 8 bases between them. The CDR3 extends over 11 amino acids. CDR1 SGHTA and CDR2 FQGNSA come from the germline V gene. CDR3 residues: CASSRGGTQYF. Written as DNA, the CDR3 is TGTGCCAGCAGCCGAGGCGGGACCCAGTACTTC.

The chain uses TRBV10-3 and TRBJ2-6; weak D call: TRBD1 (5 bases). CDR3 length: 13 residues. Germline V gene sequence: CDR1 ENHRY, CDR2 SYGVKD. V was trimmed by 7 bases and J by 2 bases, leaving 6 bases between them. CDR3 in amino acids: CAIMDTGANVLTF. CDR3 in DNA: TGTGCCATCATGGACACTGGGGCCAACGTCCTGACTTTC.

The chain has TRBV24-1 and TRBJ2-1, with D unclear. The length of the CDR3 is 13 residues. The V and J ends lost 0 bases and 6 bases respectively, with 5 bases between them. CDR1 is KGHDR, CDR2 SFDVKD, per germline. Here the CDR3 DNA reads TGTGCCACCAGTGATTTGGGGTCCAATGAGCAGTTCTTC. Translated, it gives CATSDLGSNEQFF.

The chain joins TRBV4-3 to TRBJ2-3; weak D call: TRBD2 (5 bases). The CDR3 totals 16 residues. Trimming removed 0 bases at V and 1 base at J, with 11 bases between. Per the germline V gene, CDR1 is LGHNA and CDR2 is YSLEER. CDR3 nucleotide sequence: TGCGCCAGCAGCCAAGAGTGGAACGGGGGCACAGATACGCAGTATTTT. Encoded protein: CASSQEWNGGTDTQYF.

This chain links TRBV5-6 with TRBJ1-2, with D perhaps TRBD1 (6 bases). The CDR3 runs to 14 residues. V was clipped by 1 base and J by 8 bases, with 15 bases between them. The V gene's germline CDR1 is SGHDT and CDR2 YYEEEE. CDR3 in DNA: TGTGCCAGCAGCTTGTCTACAGGGATGCAGGGCTACACCTTC. Its protein product is CASSLSTGMQGYTF.

Many counts were recorded for this clonotype. This chain links TRBV5-1 with TRBJ1-1; D might be TRBD1 (6 bases). CDR1 and CDR2 (germline): SGHRS, YFSETQ. V gave up 6 bases and J gave up 7 bases, with 19 bases separating them. This CDR3 has 14 amino acids. CDR3 in amino acids: CASMTGDGQNEAFF. The CDR3 coding sequence is TGCGCCAGCATGACGGGAGACGGACAGAATGAAGCTTTCTTT.

V is TRBV5-6 and J is TRBJ2-5; no reliable D call. CDR3 size: 14 residues. V was clipped by 0 bases and J by 6 bases, with 12 bases between them. From germline, CDR1 is SGHDT and CDR2 YYEEEE. The CDR3 region has the DNA TGTGCCAGCAGCTTGGCCTCCTCGTTTCAGACCCAGTACTTC. Amino acids: CASSLASSFQTQYF.

In this sample, this clonotype turned up once. The chain carries TRBV20-1 and TRBJ1-6; D not certain. The germline V and J ends were trimmed by 6 bases and 14 bases, with 20 bases remaining between them. From germline, CDR1 is DFQATT and CDR2 SNEGSKA (reference sequence). The CDR3 is made up of 13 amino acids. DNA of the CDR3: TGCAGTGCCACCCACCCGACGGGCTCGTCCCTCCACTTT. The encoded protein is CSATHPTGSSLHF.

The chain is built from TRBV5-6 and TRBJ2-5, with 9 nucleotides matching TRBD1. The CDR3 loop spans 16 amino acids. The V gene's germline CDR1 is SGHDT and CDR2 YYEEEE. With V trimmed by 2 bases and J by 5 bases, 10 bases remained unmatched. This CDR3 reads CASSLTRQGGYETQYF. The CDR3, as DNA: TGTGCCAGCAGCTTAACACGACAGGGGGGTTATGAGACCCAGTACTTC. The variable domain in full, completed from reference TRBV5-6 and TRBJ2-5, reads DAGVTQSPTHLIKTRGQQVTLRCSPKSGHDTVSWYQQALGQGPQFIFQYYEEEERQRGNFPDRFSGHQFPNYSSELNVNALLLGDSALYLCASSLTRQGGYETQYFGPGTRLLVL.